This T cell receptor beta chain was retrieved from a study of PD-L1 blockade in urothelial cancer. Study-level background: A median blood sample held about 140,000 T cells and around 80,000 unique TCRs.

Libraries were prepared by immunoSEQ multiplex PCR; TCRdb keeps only in-frame clonotypes and omits some of them. In the table there are approximately 93,000 clones, roughly 83% of which are singletons. The CDR3 covers 13 residues. Germline values: CDR1 PRHDT, CDR2 FYEKMQ (reference sequence). V gave up 2 bases and J gave up 2 bases, with 6 bases separating them. The time point was: peripheral blood 6 weeks after treatment start. This sequence joins TRBV13 and TRBJ2-5; no clear D gene. The clonotype originates from a man in his 70s with urothelial cancer. The input for sequencing was PBMCs, taken around atezolizumab (anti-PD-L1) treatment. The CDR3 here is CASSLLTQETQYF. Here the CDR3 DNA reads TGTGCCAGCAGCTTATTGACACAAGAGACCCAGTACTTC.